Described below is a single T cell receptor (beta chain) sequence and its context. This clone was counted only a few times. Its antigen specificity is not known. Base qualities are not recorded, but no much larger clone differs from it by a single base. Each sample was amplified in two independent genomic DNA replicates, using 0.5 ug for blood and around 1.4 ug for tumor or normal breast. Following the manufacturer's instructions, the ImmunoSeq Intro kit was used to carry out TCRB sequencing on genomic DNA. For absolute quantification, the roughly 34-cycle multiplex PCR included proprietary primers along with spike-in control sequences. Single-end 150-bp reads were used to sequence an 87-bp fragment spanning the CDR3 plus the flanking V and J genes. Seven samples, each with two replicates, were multiplexed per lane of an Illumina MiSeq using version 3.0 chemistry. In the paper's pipeline: Raw data were processed by the vendor's proprietary pipeline, with both replicates merged into one result per sample. To define clonotypes, the study grouped productive rearrangements that shared the V-gene family, CDR3 amino acid sequence and J-gene segment. Clonality was calculated as 1 minus the normalized Shannon entropy (Pielou evenness) of TCRB abundances. To estimate T cell density, the total number of templates was divided by the input cell count, which was inferred from how much DNA went in. Recon with default parameters was used to estimate total repertoire diversity and clonality. Tumor-enriched clonotypes were defined as having over 0.1% abundance in tumor and at least 32-fold higher abundance than in normal breast. This is the immuneACCESS table as TCRdb keeps it, with only in-frame sequences that have V and J called. A part of the clones is gone; compared with another copy, unresolved V genes explain less than half, and the rest is unexplained. For V, J and clone size, that table is used; D and trimming come from the DNA. In this sample the table shows approximately 39,000 clones, 65% to 75% of which occur a single time. The top ten clones comprise over 6% of the sample.

CDR1 SNHLY and CDR2 FYNNEI were looked up in the germline V gene. The CDR3 has 13 amino acids, counting the end cysteine and phenylalanine. The only DNA kept is the CDR3, 39 bases in frame from the first base. The trim is 11 bases for V and 2 bases for J, with a gap of 16 bases between the germline ends. The sample originates from a study of early stage breast cancer tumors (dated by TCRdb to about 2017). Background on the whole study: Of the 15 to 20 invasive breast tumors, some twelve were found to be estrogen receptor-positive, progesterone receptor-positive and HER2-negative. On average, each sample had around 10-fold read coverage. Most of the 12 ER+/PR+/HER2- tumors were invasive ductal carcinomas, while the other four were invasive lobular carcinomas. A total of about 2,800,000 templates, representing about 1.1 million unique clonotypes, were detected across all samples.

The paper's findings and limits, for the study overall: Chain pairing and functional markers such as CD4, CD8 and FOXP3 were not captured by bulk genomic DNA sequencing of unsorted cells. Repertoires from blood and normal breast were more alike than repertoires from blood and tumor, and in about 90% of the 16 patients, comparing each tissue with blood separated tumor from normal. Enriched TCRB sequences shared across patients were mostly commonly generated sequences, unlikely to play an important role in the tumor microenvironment. Because the cohort was small, a breakdown by tumor subtype could not be done. Compared with adjacent normal breast tissue, tumors had higher clonality and approximately 2.5-fold greater T cell density.

The study profiled bulk TCR beta-chain repertoires in matched peripheral blood, tumor and adjacent normal breast tissue taken from approximately 15 patients with early-stage breast cancer. Before surgery, about 5-10 mL of whole blood was collected into EDTA tubes and then processed within 2 hours. Ficoll-Paque centrifugation in SepMate-50 tubes was used to isolate peripheral blood mononuclear cells. PBMCs were cryopreserved in aliquots of roughly 2 to 4.5 million cells in around 90% FBS with roughly 10% DMSO and kept in liquid nitrogen. Genomic DNA was extracted with the Qiagen AllPrep DNA/RNA Mini kit.

Sequencing was carried out using blood. The origin of this receptor is a person between 55 and 69 years old with breast cancer. Here the chain combines TRBV2 and TRBJ2-7, and TRBD2 may be the D gene, going by 6 matching bases. DNA sequence: TGTGCCTCCAGGGACGGGGGAACCTACGAGCAGTACTTC. It is translated as CASRDGGTYEQYF.